This TCR beta chain was captured in a study of cytomegalovirus exposure and HLA in healthy donors. This CDR3 is 16 amino acids long. Trimming removed 4 bases from V and 5 bases from J; junction bases left unmatched: 12. In germline, CDR1 is SGHDT, CDR2 YYEEEE. This clone showed up just a few times. The PCR employed 60 Vbeta primers together with 13 Jbeta primers. Clones were read by immunoSEQ multiplex PCR, and TCRdb kept only the in-frame ones, dropping some. The profile shows 150,000 to 200,000 clones, over 75% of them singletons. Material for sequencing was PBMCs. The rearrangement joins TRBV5-6 to TRBJ2-1; TRBD2 matches 7 bases. The receptor comes from a man between 18 and 29 years old in good health and CMV-seronegative. CDR3 DNA sequence: TGTGCCAGCAGCCCCAAGTGGGCGGGGGAGCACAATGAGCAGTTCTTC. Residues: CASSPKWAGEHNEQFF.